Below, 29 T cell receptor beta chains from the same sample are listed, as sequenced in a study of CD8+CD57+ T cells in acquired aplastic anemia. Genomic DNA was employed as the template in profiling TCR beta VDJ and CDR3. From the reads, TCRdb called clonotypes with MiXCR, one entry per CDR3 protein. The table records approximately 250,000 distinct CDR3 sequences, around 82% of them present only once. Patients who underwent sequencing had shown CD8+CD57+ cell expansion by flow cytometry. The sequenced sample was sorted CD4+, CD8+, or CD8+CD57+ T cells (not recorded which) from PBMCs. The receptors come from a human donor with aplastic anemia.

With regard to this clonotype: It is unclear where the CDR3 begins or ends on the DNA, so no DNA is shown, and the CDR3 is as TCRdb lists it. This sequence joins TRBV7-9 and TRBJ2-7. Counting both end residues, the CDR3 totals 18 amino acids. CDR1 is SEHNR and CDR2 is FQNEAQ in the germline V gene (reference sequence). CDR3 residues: CASSLAFYEQYFGYEQYV.

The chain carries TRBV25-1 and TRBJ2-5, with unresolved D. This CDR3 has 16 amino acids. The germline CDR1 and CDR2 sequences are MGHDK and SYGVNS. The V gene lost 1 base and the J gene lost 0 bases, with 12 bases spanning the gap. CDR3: CASSEFSGDYQETQYF. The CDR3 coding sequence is TGTGCCAGCAGTGAATTCTCCGGAGATTACCAAGAGACCCAGTACTTC.

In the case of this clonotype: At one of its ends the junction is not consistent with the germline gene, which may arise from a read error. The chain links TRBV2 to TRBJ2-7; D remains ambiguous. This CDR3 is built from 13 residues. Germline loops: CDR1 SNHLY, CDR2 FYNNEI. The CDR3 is CASSALGDHAQYF. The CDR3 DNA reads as TGCGCCAGCAGCGCCCTTGGCGACCACGCGCAGTACTTT.

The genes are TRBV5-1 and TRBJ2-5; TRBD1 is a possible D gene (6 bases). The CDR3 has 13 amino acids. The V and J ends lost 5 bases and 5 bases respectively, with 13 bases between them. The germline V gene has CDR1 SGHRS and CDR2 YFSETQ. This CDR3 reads CASRATGLETQYF. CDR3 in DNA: TGCGCCAGCAGAGCGACAGGTCTGGAGACCCAGTACTTC.

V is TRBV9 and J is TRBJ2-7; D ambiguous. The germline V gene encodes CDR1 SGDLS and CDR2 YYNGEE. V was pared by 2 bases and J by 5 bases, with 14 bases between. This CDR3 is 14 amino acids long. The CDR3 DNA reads TGTGCCAGCAGCGTTATGAGTAAACAACACGAGCAGTACGTC. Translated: CASSVMSKQHEQYV.

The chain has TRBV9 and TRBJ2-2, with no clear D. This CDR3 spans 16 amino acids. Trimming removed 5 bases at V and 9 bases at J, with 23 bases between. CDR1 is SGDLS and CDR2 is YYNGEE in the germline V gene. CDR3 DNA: TGTGCCAGCAGTTACGGCCTGGATCTTGACAACAGGGAGCTGTTTTTT. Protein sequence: CASSYGLDLDNRELFF.

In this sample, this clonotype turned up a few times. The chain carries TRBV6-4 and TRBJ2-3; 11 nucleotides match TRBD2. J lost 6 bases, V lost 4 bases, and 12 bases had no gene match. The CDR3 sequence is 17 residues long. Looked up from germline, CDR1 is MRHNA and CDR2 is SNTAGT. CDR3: CASSVLAGGSEMDTQYF. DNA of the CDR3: TGTGCCAGCAGTGTCCTAGCGGGAGGTTCGGAGATGGATACGCAGTATTTT.

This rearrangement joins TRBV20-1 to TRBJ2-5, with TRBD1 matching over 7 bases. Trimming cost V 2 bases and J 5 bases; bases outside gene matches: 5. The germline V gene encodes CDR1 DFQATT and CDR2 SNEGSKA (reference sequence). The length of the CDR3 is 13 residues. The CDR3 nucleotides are TGCAGTGCTAGACCGCAGGGGGTGGAGACCCAGTACTTC. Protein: CSARPQGVETQYF.

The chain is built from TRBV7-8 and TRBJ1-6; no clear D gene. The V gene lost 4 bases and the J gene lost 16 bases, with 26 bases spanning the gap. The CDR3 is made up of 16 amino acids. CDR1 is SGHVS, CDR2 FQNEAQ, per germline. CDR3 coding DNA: TGTGCCAGCAGCTCAGCGAGAGGCTCCGATACGCAGTATCTCCACTTT. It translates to CASSSARGSDTQYLHF.

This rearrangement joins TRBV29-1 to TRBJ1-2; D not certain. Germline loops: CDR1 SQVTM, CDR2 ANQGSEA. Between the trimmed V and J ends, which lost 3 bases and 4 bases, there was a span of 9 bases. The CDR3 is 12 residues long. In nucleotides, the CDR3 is TGCAGCGTTGAGCGGGGAAGCTATGGCTACACCTTC. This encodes CSVERGSYGYTF. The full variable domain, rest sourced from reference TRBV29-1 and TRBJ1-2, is SAVISQKPSRDICQRGTSLTIQCQVDSQVTMMFWYRQQPGQSLTLIATANQGSEATYESGFVIDKFPISRPNLTFSTLTVSNMSPEDSSIYLCSVERGSYGYTFGSGTRLTVV.

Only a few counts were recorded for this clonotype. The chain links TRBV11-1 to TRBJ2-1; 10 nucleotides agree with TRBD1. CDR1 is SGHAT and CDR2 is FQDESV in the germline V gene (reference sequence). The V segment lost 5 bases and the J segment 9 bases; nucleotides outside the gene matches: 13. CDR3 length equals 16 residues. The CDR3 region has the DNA TGTGCCAGCAGCCCCGGGACAGGGGAGTTCCTTAGTGAGCAGTTCTTC. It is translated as CASSPGTGEFLSEQFF. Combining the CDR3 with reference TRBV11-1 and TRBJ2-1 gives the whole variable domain EAEVAQSPRYKITEKSQAVAFWCDPISGHATLYWYRQILGQGPELLVQFQDESVVDDSQLPKDRFSAERLKGVDSTLKIQPAELGDSAMYLCASSPGTGEFLSEQFFGPGTRLTVL.

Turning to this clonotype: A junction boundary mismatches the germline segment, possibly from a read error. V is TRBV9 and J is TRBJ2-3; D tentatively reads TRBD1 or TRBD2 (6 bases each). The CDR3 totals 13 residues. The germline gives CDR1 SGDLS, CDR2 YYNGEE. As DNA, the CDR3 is TGTGCCAGCGGGGTCGGGGGCCAGGGCACACATAATTTT. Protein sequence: CASGVGGQGTHNF.

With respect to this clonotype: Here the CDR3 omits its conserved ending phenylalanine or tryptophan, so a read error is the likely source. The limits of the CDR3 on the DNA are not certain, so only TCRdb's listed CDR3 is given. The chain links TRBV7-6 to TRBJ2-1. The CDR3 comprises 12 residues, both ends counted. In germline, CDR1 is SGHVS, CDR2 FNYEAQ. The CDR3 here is CASSLSCNNSFL.

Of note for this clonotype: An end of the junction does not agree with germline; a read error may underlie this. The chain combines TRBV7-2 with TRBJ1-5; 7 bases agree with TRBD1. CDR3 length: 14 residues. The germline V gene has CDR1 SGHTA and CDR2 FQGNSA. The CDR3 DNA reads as TGTGCCAGCAGCCGGGACAGCTCAAATCCGCCCCAGCATTTT. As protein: CASSRDSSNPPQHF.

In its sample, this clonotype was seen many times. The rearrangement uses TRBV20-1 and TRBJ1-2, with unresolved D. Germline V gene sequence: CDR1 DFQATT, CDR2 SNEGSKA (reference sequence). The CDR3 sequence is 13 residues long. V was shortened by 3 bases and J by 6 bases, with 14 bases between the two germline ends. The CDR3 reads CSASYPSADGYTF. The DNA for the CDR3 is TGCAGTGCTAGTTATCCCTCGGCGGATGGCTACACCTTC.

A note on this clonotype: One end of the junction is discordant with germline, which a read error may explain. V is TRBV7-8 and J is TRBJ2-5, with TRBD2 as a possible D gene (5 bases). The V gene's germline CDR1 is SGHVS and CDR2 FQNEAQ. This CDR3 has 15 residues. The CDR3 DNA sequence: TGTGCCAACAGCTTAGCCGGAGGTCCGGAAACGCAGTATTACTTC. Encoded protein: CANSLAGGPETQYYF.

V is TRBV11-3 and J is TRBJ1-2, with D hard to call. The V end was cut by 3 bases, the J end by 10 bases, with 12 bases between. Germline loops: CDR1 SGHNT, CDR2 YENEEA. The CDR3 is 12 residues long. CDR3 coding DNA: TGTGCCAGCAGCTTGGTGCCGGGCCACTACACCTTC. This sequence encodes CASSLVPGHYTF.

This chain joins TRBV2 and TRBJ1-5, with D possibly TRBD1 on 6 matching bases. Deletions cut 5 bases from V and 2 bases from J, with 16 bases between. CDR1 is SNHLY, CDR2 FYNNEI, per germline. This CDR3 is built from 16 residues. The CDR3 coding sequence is TGTGCCAGCAGTCTCCAGGGGATGGGGGGCAATCAGCCCCAGCATTTT. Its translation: CASSLQGMGGNQPQHF.

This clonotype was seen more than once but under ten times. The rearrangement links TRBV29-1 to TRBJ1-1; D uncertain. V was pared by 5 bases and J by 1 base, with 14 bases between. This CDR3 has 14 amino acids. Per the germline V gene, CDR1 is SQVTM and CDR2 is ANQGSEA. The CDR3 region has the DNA TGCAGCGTTTCAAGGGTTTTGAGGAACACTGAAGCTTTCTTT. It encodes CSVSRVLRNTEAFF.

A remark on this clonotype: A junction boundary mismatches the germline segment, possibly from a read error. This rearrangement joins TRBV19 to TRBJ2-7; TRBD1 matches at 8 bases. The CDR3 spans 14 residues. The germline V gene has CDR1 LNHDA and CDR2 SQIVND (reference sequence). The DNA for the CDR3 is TGTGCCAGTAGCCGGACAGGGTCTTCTTCCGAGCAGCACTTC. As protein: CASSRTGSSSEQHF.

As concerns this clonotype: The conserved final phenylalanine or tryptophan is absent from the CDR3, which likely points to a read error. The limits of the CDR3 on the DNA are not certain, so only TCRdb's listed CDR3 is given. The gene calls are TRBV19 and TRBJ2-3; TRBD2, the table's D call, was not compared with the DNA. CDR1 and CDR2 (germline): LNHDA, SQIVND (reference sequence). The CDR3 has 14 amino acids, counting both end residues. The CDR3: CASTIEGGPVEHYS.

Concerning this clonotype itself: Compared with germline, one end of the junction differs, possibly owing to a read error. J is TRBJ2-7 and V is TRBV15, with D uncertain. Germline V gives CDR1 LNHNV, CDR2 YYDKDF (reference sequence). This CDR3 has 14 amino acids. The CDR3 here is CATSTSQHGYEQHF. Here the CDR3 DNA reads TGTGCCACCAGCACCTCACAGCATGGATACGAGCAGCACTTC.

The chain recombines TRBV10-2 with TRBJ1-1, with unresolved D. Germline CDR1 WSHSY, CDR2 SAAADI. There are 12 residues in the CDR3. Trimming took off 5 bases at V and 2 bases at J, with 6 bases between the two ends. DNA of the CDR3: TGCGCCAGCAGTCCCACAAACACTGAAGCTTTCTTT. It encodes CASSPTNTEAFF.

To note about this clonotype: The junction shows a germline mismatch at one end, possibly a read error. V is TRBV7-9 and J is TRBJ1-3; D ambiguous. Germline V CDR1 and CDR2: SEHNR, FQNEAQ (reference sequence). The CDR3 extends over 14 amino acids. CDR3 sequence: CASSYTGYKNQFFF. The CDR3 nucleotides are TGTGCCAGCAGTTACACTGGCTACAAAAACCAGTTCTTCTTT.

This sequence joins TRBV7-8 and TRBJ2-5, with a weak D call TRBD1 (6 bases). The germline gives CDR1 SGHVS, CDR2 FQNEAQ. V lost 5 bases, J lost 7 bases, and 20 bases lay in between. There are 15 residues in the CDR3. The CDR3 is CASSPQGSSDATQYF. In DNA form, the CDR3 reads TGTGCCAGCAGCCCACAGGGTAGCTCGGATGCGACCCAGTACTTC.

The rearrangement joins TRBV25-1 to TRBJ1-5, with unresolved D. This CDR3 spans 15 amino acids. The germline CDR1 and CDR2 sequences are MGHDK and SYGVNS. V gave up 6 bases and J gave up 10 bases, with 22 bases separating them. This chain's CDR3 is CASSVGRTSYYPQHF. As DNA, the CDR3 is TGTGCCAGCAGCGTAGGGCGCACGAGCTACTACCCCCAGCATTTT. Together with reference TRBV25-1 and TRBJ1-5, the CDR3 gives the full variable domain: EADIYQTPRYLVIGTGKKITLECSQTMGHDKMYWYQQDPGMELHLIHYSYGVNSTEKGDLSSESTVSRIRTEHFPLTLESARPSHTSQYLCASSVGRTSYYPQHFGDGTRLSIL.

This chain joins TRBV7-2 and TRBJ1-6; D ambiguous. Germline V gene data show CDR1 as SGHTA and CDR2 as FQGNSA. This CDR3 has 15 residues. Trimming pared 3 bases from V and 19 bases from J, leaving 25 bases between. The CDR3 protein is CASSLGVTQRTEVHF. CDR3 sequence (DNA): TGTGCCAGCAGCTTGGGCGTGACACAGCGAACTGAAGTTCACTTT.

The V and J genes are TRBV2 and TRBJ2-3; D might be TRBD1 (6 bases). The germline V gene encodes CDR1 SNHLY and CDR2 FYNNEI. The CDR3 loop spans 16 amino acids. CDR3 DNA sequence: TGTGCTAGCTCAAGACAGGCCAACGCCAGCACAGATACGCAGTATTTT. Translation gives CASSRQANASTDTQYF.

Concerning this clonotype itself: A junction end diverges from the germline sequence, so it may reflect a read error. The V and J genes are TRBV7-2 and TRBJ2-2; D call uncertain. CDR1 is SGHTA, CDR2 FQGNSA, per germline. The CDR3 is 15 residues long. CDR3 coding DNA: TGTGCCAGCAGTTCCCTGCCGGGTAACTCCGGGCAGCTCTTTTTT. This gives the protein CASSSLPGNSGQLFF.